A single sample gave rise to the 32 T cell receptor beta chains below, sequenced in a study of shared clonotypes between healthy human individuals. TCRdb's copy holds only in-frame clones and misses some; the assay was immunoSEQ multiplex PCR. The table includes more than 550,000 clones, about 91% detected once. Naive CD8 cells lacked CD45RO and underwent positive selection for CCR7, leaving out terminally differentiated effector memory CD45RA+ cells. What was sequenced was naive CD8+ T cells sorted from blood. The receptor set was obtained from a man aged 30 to 39 in good health.

The chain uses TRBV28 and TRBJ2-7; TRBD2 matches at 8 bases. CDR3 length: 12 amino acids. The J segment lost 4 bases and the V segment lost 5 bases, leaving 1 base of the junction unmatched. The germline gives CDR1 MDHEN, CDR2 SYDVKM. CDR3 protein: CASSSGGYEQYF. The CDR3 DNA follows: TGTGCCAGCAGTAGCGGGGGTTACGAGCAGTACTTC.

The chain combines TRBV25-1 with TRBJ2-3, with a weak D call TRBD1 (5 bases). V was cut by 0 bases and J by 3 bases, with 10 bases left in between. The length of the CDR3 is 15 residues. CDR1 is MGHDK and CDR2 is SYGVNS in the germline V gene. The CDR3 loop is CASSEYGRATDTQYF. The CDR3 DNA reads TGTGCCAGCAGTGAATACGGCAGGGCGACAGATACGCAGTATTTT.

The CDR3 nucleotides read TGTGCCATCAGTGAGGAGGGGGGCTACACCTTC. Translation: CAISEEGGYTF. V gene TRBV10-3 combines with J gene TRBJ1-2; D possibly corresponds to TRBD1 (5 bases). This CDR3 region has 11 residues. Germline loops: CDR1 ENHRY, CDR2 SYGVKD. The V gene lost 2 bases and the J gene lost 8 bases, with 6 bases spanning the gap.

This chain connects TRBV27 to TRBJ2-7; TRBD2 might be the D (6 bases). The CDR3 is 13 residues long. The V gene lost 8 bases and the J gene lost 0 bases, with 11 bases spanning the gap. Germline CDR1 and CDR2: MNHEY and SMNVEV (reference sequence). The CDR3 coding sequence is TGTGCCAGCGGTAGCGGTCTCTCCTACGAGCAGTACTTC. Translated, it gives CASGSGLSYEQYF.

The chain uses TRBV4-1 and TRBJ2-7; 10 nucleotides line up with TRBD2. The CDR3 is 17 amino acids. CDR1 MGHRA and CDR2 YSYEKL come from the germline V gene. The junction had 10 bases not matched to a gene; V was cut back by 5 bases and J by 0 bases. The CDR3 region has the DNA TGCGCCAGCAGCTCTTGGGAGAGCGGGAGGGCCTCCTACGAGCAGTACTTC. Translated: CASSSWESGRASYEQYF.

V and J are TRBV6-5 and TRBJ2-7; D ambiguous. Trimming took 3 bases from V and 2 from J, leaving 8 bases between them. Germline V gives CDR1 MNHEY, CDR2 SVGAGI. This CDR3 comprises 13 residues. CDR3 coding DNA: TGTGCCAGCAGTTATACCGGACCCTACGAGCAGTACTTC. Protein product: CASSYTGPYEQYF.

The V gene is TRBV18, the J gene TRBJ2-7; tentative D call: TRBD2 (6 bases). Germline loops: CDR1 KGHSH, CDR2 LQKENI. This CDR3 spans 16 amino acids. V dropped 1 base and J dropped 0 bases, with 13 bases sitting between them. The CDR3 bases are TGTGCCAGCTCACCACGCACCGGGACTGCCTCCTACGAGCAGTACTTC. Residues: CASSPRTGTASYEQYF.

This chain links TRBV7-9 with TRBJ2-7; 7 nucleotides agree with TRBD2. Germline loops: CDR1 SEHNR, CDR2 FQNEAQ (reference sequence). This CDR3 is built from 14 residues. With 1 base clipped from V and 2 bases from J, the junction kept 2 bases outside the gene matches. The CDR3 loop is CASSLGLAAYEQYF. Written as DNA, the CDR3 is TGTGCCAGCAGCTTAGGGCTAGCGGCCTACGAGCAGTACTTC.

As concerns this clone: Other DNA sequences of this sample code for an identical CDR3. The chain links TRBV7-2 to TRBJ2-7; D not certain. With 0 bases removed from V and 0 bases from J, the gap between germline ends came to 6 bases. The CDR3 is made up of 14 amino acids. Looked up from germline, CDR1 is SGHTA and CDR2 is FQGNSA. The CDR3 protein is CASSLAPSSYEQYF. The CDR3 DNA is TGTGCCAGCAGCTTAGCGCCAAGCTCCTACGAGCAGTACTTC.

The chain employs TRBV7-9 and TRBJ2-1; the D gene is possibly TRBD2 (5 bases). V was trimmed by 8 bases and J by 4 bases, leaving 27 bases between them. The CDR3 sequence is 18 residues long. Germline loops: CDR1 SEHNR, CDR2 FQNEAQ (reference sequence). Here the CDR3 reads CASRGVSVLSYGYNEQFF. In DNA form, the CDR3 reads TGTGCCAGCCGGGGAGTCTCGGTGTTATCGTATGGTTACAATGAGCAGTTCTTC.

The genes are TRBV15 and TRBJ2-1; weak D call: TRBD1 (6 bases). The CDR3 sequence is 20 residues long. CDR1 is LNHNV and CDR2 is YYDKDF in the germline V gene (reference sequence). V lost 3 bases and J 0 bases, leaving 24 bases between the germline ends. CDR3: CATSSAFPGHEAGSYNEQFF. The DNA for the CDR3 is TGTGCCACCAGCAGTGCGTTCCCGGGACACGAAGCCGGCTCCTACAATGAGCAGTTCTTC.

A few counts support this clone. The rearrangement joins TRBV7-9 to TRBJ2-1, with 11 positions matching TRBD2. Germline CDR1 reads SEHNR; CDR2 reads FQNEAQ (reference sequence). The junction had 16 bases not matched to a gene; V was cut back by 5 bases and J by 10 bases. This CDR3 has 17 amino acids. The CDR3 region is CASSLLDGGLADAEQFF. The CDR3 DNA sequence: TGTGCCAGCAGCCTTTTGGACGGGGGACTAGCGGACGCAGAGCAGTTCTTC.

The V gene is TRBV6-4, the J gene TRBJ2-3; TRBD1 or TRBD2 may be the D gene (5 bases each). The CDR3 covers 13 residues. Trimming removed 5 bases from V and 9 bases from J, with 15 bases in between. Germline V CDR1 and CDR2: MRHNA, SNTAGT. The DNA for the CDR3 is TGTGCCAGCAGTCCGGGGCCCTCTGAGACGCAGTATTTT. Its protein is CASSPGPSETQYF.

In the case of this clone: Other DNA sequences in the same sample also yield this CDR3. The chain couples TRBV29-1 to TRBJ2-1; D might be TRBD2 (6 bases). Trimming shortened V by 4 bases and J by 0 bases, and 10 bases separated the two germline ends. Germline V gene lookup returns CDR1 SQVTM and CDR2 ANQGSEA. This CDR3 spans 14 amino acids. CDR3 coding DNA: TGCAGCGTTGTCGCGGGGAGCTCCTACAATGAGCAGTTCTTC. Translated, it gives CSVVAGSSYNEQFF.

The DNA of the CDR3 is TGTGCCAGCAGTTTCCCCGGGGGACTAGCGGGGGACAATGAGCAGTTCTTC. Residues: CASSFPGGLAGDNEQFF. This chain links TRBV28 with TRBJ2-1; TRBD2 matches at 14 bases. Germline CDR1 MDHEN, CDR2 SYDVKM. J gave up 5 bases and V 3 bases, and 6 bases lay outside the gene matches. This CDR3 spans 17 amino acids.

V usage is TRBV11-2 and J usage is TRBJ2-7; D is unresolved. This CDR3 is built from 11 residues. The germline gives CDR1 SGHAT, CDR2 FQNNGV. V was clipped by 4 bases and J by 5 bases, with 6 bases between them. The CDR3 is CASSYLDEQYF. Here the CDR3 DNA reads TGTGCCAGCAGCTATCTGGACGAGCAGTACTTC.

The V call is TRBV7-9, the J call TRBJ2-7; maybe TRBD1 (6 bases). The CDR3 is 13 residues long. CDR1 is SEHNR and CDR2 is FQNEAQ in the germline V gene (reference sequence). Trimming left V 5 bases short and J 4 bases short, with 12 bases between. The CDR3 nucleotides read TGTGCCAGCAGCCCTACAGGGCAATACGAGCAGTACTTC. This translates into CASSPTGQYEQYF.

The chain uses TRBV7-9 and TRBJ1-1, with D maybe TRBD1 (5 bases). V dropped 2 bases and J dropped 2 bases, with 9 bases sitting between them. CDR3 length: 14 residues. Germline V gives CDR1 SEHNR, CDR2 FQNEAQ (reference sequence). The CDR3 is CASSLPQGNTEAFF. Here the CDR3 DNA reads TGTGCCAGCAGCTTACCCCAGGGTAACACTGAAGCTTTCTTT.

This chain connects TRBV27 to TRBJ2-3, with D tentatively TRBD2 (6 bases). The V gene lost 3 bases and the J gene lost 6 bases, with 19 bases spanning the gap. Germline V gene sequence: CDR1 MNHEY, CDR2 SMNVEV (reference sequence). This CDR3 spans 16 amino acids. The CDR3 sequence is CASSFGEVTGPDTQYF. The CDR3 coding sequence is TGTGCCAGCAGTTTCGGGGAGGTAACCGGTCCGGATACGCAGTATTTT.

The chain uses TRBV7-9 and TRBJ2-7, with TRBD2 matching over 13 bases. V shed 5 bases, J shed 6 bases, and the junction held 7 bases outside the gene matches. Germline values: CDR1 SEHNR, CDR2 FQNEAQ (reference sequence). CDR3 length equals 15 residues. In DNA, the CDR3 is TGTGCCAGCAGCGAGACTAGCGGGAGGCCTGTCGAGCAGTACTTC. This codes for CASSETSGRPVEQYF.

The chain joins TRBV5-1 to TRBJ2-7; tentatively, D is TRBD1 or TRBD2 (6 bases each). Germline assignment: CDR1 SGHRS and CDR2 YFSETQ. CDR3 length: 15 amino acids. V gave up 0 bases and J gave up 0 bases, with 10 bases separating them. In nucleotides, the CDR3 is TGCGCCAGCAGCTTGGCCGGGGGCGACTCCTACGAGCAGTACTTC. This codes for CASSLAGGDSYEQYF.

The DNA of the CDR3 is TGTGCCAGCAGCGTAACAGGGGCTGGGGCCAACGTCCTGACTTTC. This gives the protein CASSVTGAGANVLTF. The V gene is TRBV5-4, the J gene TRBJ2-6; the match to TRBD1 covers 7 bases. The J segment lost 2 bases and the V segment lost 4 bases, leaving 3 bases of the junction unmatched. CDR3 size: 15 residues. Germline CDR1 is SGHNT and CDR2 is YYREEE (reference sequence).

The chain links TRBV29-1 to TRBJ2-1; tentatively, D is TRBD1 or TRBD2 (5 bases each). CDR1 is SQVTM, CDR2 ANQGSEA, per germline. Trimming removed 2 bases from V and 10 bases from J, with 15 bases in between. There are 13 residues in the CDR3. The CDR3 sequence: CSVEPGTRGEQFF. The CDR3 DNA reads TGCAGCGTTGAACCCGGGACGCGAGGGGAGCAGTTCTTC.

V usage is TRBV27 and J usage is TRBJ2-1, with D unresolved. Germline V gene lookup returns CDR1 MNHEY and CDR2 SMNVEV (reference sequence). The CDR3 has 13 amino acids. V was shortened by 5 bases and J by 7 bases, with 12 bases between the two germline ends. The CDR3 DNA reads TGTGCCAGCAGTCAGGACCTTTGGAATGAGCAGTTCTTC. Translated, it gives CASSQDLWNEQFF.

V and J are TRBV28 and TRBJ1-4, with D perhaps matching TRBD1 (5 bases). V was trimmed by 4 bases and J by 5 bases, leaving 23 bases between them. The CDR3 sequence is 18 residues long. Germline CDR1 and CDR2: MDHEN and SYDVKM. The CDR3 coding sequence is TGTGCCAGCAGTTCCCTTGGGTGGGGGGTACGTGACAATGAAAAACTGTTTTTT. Amino acids: CASSSLGWGVRDNEKLFF.

J is TRBJ2-7 and V is TRBV4-1, with D tentatively TRBD1 (6 bases). CDR1 and CDR2 (germline): MGHRA, YSYEKL. The length of the CDR3 is 15 residues. Between the trimmed V and J ends, which lost 0 bases and 0 bases, there was a span of 9 bases. CDR3 in DNA: TGCGCCAGCAGCCAAGAACCGGGACACTCCTACGAGCAGTACTTC. This sequence encodes CASSQEPGHSYEQYF.

The gene calls are TRBV27 and TRBJ2-5, with 7 bases that match TRBD2. J gave up 2 bases and V 6 bases, and 3 bases lay outside the gene matches. The CDR3 has 13 amino acids. The germline CDR1 and CDR2 sequences are MNHEY and SMNVEV (reference sequence). The CDR3 loop reads CASRRGLQETQYF. The CDR3 nucleotides are TGTGCCAGCAGAAGGGGACTACAAGAGACCCAGTACTTC.

V and J are TRBV5-6 and TRBJ2-3; no clear D. The CDR3 totals 16 residues. Germline-derived CDR1 and CDR2 are SGHDT and YYEEEE. V was trimmed by 2 bases and J by 4 bases, leaving 17 bases between them. CDR3 amino acids: CASSFWLGGGADTQYF. CDR3 nucleotides: TGTGCCAGCAGCTTCTGGTTGGGTGGTGGCGCAGATACGCAGTATTTT.

The rearrangement joins TRBV28 to TRBJ1-2, with 7 bases lining up with TRBD1. Germline assignment: CDR1 MDHEN and CDR2 SYDVKM. J gave up 3 bases and V 1 base, and 11 bases lay outside the gene matches. This CDR3 comprises 17 residues. The CDR3 nucleotides are TGTGCCAGCAGTTTATACAGGGGCGATGACTTGGACTATGGCTACACCTTC. Translated: CASSLYRGDDLDYGYTF.

This clone was counted only a few times. The chain is built from TRBV21-1 and TRBJ1-1. TRBV21-1 is marked as a pseudogene. CDR3 length: 12 amino acids. CDR3 in DNA: TGTGCCAGCAGCAAAGGGGGCACTGAAGCTTTCTTT. Protein sequence: CASSKGGTEAFF.

This clone was counted only a few times. V usage is TRBV27 and J usage is TRBJ2-1; D may be TRBD2 (5 bases). The CDR3 length is 12 residues. Germline CDR1 MNHEY, CDR2 SMNVEV (reference sequence). The V and J ends lost 4 bases and 8 bases respectively, with 9 bases between them. This chain's CDR3 is CASSYGLDEQFF. The DNA for the CDR3 is TGTGCCAGCAGTTACGGACTTGATGAGCAGTTCTTC.

The chain links TRBV13 to TRBJ1-1; D is possibly TRBD1 (5 bases). Trimming took 4 bases from V and 4 from J, leaving 10 bases between them. The germline V gene has CDR1 PRHDT and CDR2 FYEKMQ (reference sequence). CDR3 size: 13 residues. The CDR3 DNA follows: TGTGCCAGCAGCTCTGGACACACCACTGAAGCTTTCTTT. It is translated as CASSSGHTTEAFF.